The 14 T cell receptor beta chains presented below share a single source sample, sequenced in a study of T cells after posttransplantation cyclophosphamide. Busulfan-fludarabine conditioning, marrow transplant, and cyclophosphamide on days +3 and +4 were administered. Clones were sequenced by immunoSEQ multiplex PCR, and TCRdb holds only the in-frame ones, with some missing. The table has about 19,000 clones, roughly 87% seen once; the top ten hold just under 7.5%. Sequencing used PBMCs, obtained after allogeneic stem cell transplant with posttransplant cyclophosphamide. The receptors were sampled from a female patient aged 40 to 55 who received an allogeneic stem cell transplant from a related donor, was CMV-positive, and had no GVHD. Some of the T cells might come from the graft donor.

In its sample, this clone was seen a few times. The chain couples TRBV6-1 to TRBJ1-5; D might be TRBD1 (6 bases). The ends were cut back, 4 bases at V and 0 bases at J, with 13 bases in the middle. Germline CDR1 reads MNHNS; CDR2 reads SASEGT. There are 16 residues in the CDR3. The CDR3 here is CASSGQVFYSNQPQHF. The CDR3 DNA sequence: TGTGCCAGCAGTGGACAGGTCTTTTATAGCAATCAGCCCCAGCATTTT.

The genes are TRBV6-6 and TRBJ1-4; D is unclear. Germline CDR1 MNHNY, CDR2 SVGAGI (reference sequence). The CDR3 is 15 residues long. The V end lost 8 bases, the J end lost 0 bases, and 13 bases lay between the germline ends. The chain's CDR3 is CASAETQATNEKLFF. CDR3 in DNA: TGTGCCAGCGCCGAGACCCAGGCAACTAATGAAAAACTGTTTTTT.

The chain has TRBV28 and TRBJ1-1, with D unresolved. Germline V lookup: CDR1 MDHEN, CDR2 SYDVKM. The CDR3 is 12 residues long. V lost 3 bases to trimming and J lost 5 bases, with 7 bases between them. The CDR3 DNA reads TGTGCCAGCAGTTTGAGGAGAACTGAAGCTTTCTTT. Encoded protein: CASSLRRTEAFF.

The genes are TRBV28 and TRBJ2-5, with TRBD1 identical over 8 bases. The CDR3 covers 14 residues. Germline values: CDR1 MDHEN, CDR2 SYDVKM. V lost 5 bases and J lost 5; bases outside the gene matches: 7. CDR3 nucleotides: TGTGCCAGCAGTAGCACAGGGGGTTTGGAGACCCAGTACTTC. Its translation: CASSSTGGLETQYF.

There are a few counts of this clone. The genes are TRBV6-5 and TRBJ2-7, with a possible D match to TRBD2 (5 bases). Germline-derived CDR1 and CDR2 are MNHEY and SVGAGI. The length of the CDR3 is 15 residues. V was trimmed by 5 bases and J by 6 bases, leaving 20 bases between them. The CDR3 DNA is TGTGCCAGCAGTGTAAGACACGGAGGTTCGTTCGAGCAGTACTTC. Translation gives CASSVRHGGSFEQYF.

The chain employs TRBV13 and TRBJ2-7, with D tentatively TRBD1 (5 bases). The CDR3 is 15 amino acids. Trimming pared 2 bases from V and 0 bases from J, leaving 11 bases between. CDR1 is PRHDT, CDR2 FYEKMQ, per germline (reference sequence). The CDR3 nucleotides are TGTGCCAGCAGCTTAAAGCCAGACAGCTCCTACGAGCAGTACTTC. Its translation: CASSLKPDSSYEQYF.

V and J are TRBV2 and TRBJ2-1; TRBD1 matches at 11 bases. V shed 10 bases, J shed 5 bases, and the junction held 7 bases outside the gene matches. This CDR3 is 14 amino acids long. Germline CDR1 is SNHLY and CDR2 is FYNNEI. The CDR3 here is CATPGTGGDNEQFF. CDR3 coding DNA: TGTGCCACCCCGGGGACAGGGGGTGACAATGAGCAGTTCTTC.

The J gene is TRBJ2-7, the V gene TRBV4-3, with unresolved D. This CDR3 is 13 amino acids long. In germline, CDR1 is LGHNA, CDR2 YSLEER. V was shortened by 3 bases and J by 6 bases, with 12 bases between the two germline ends. The CDR3 bases are TGCGCCAGCAGCCACCGTCTAGAATCCGAGCAGTACTTC. Amino acid sequence: CASSHRLESEQYF.

This clone was counted between two and nine times. The chain employs TRBV10-3 and TRBJ2-3, with D uncertain. The V and J ends lost 6 bases and 1 base respectively, with 11 bases between them. Germline loops: CDR1 ENHRY, CDR2 SYGVKD. The CDR3 runs to 14 residues. The CDR3 DNA reads as TGTGCCATCAGCGCGAGCTCGGGCACAGATACGCAGTATTTT. Translating gives CAISASSGTDTQYF.

The V call is TRBV19, the J call TRBJ1-4, with D maybe TRBD1 (6 bases). CDR3 length equals 14 residues. The germline V gene has CDR1 LNHDA and CDR2 SQIVND (reference sequence). The ends were cut back, 6 bases at V and 4 bases at J, with 12 bases in the middle. CDR3 amino acids: CASSFGQLNEKLFF. As DNA, the CDR3 is TGTGCCAGTAGCTTCGGACAGCTTAATGAAAAACTGTTTTTT.

CDR3 coding DNA: TGTGCCAGCGGGTCGGACAGGAGAGGGGGCATTCAGTACTTC. It encodes CASGSDRRGGIQYF. The chain is built from TRBV10-3 and TRBJ2-4; 7 bases match TRBD1. The V and J ends lost 10 bases and 9 bases, in that order; junction bases with no gene match: 15. In germline, CDR1 is ENHRY, CDR2 SYGVKD. The CDR3 extends over 14 amino acids.

Comments on this clone: Other DNA sequences in this specimen translate into the identical CDR3. The chain employs TRBV19 and TRBJ2-3; D is ambiguous. The V and J ends lost 5 bases and 2 bases respectively, with 2 bases between them. Germline-derived CDR1 and CDR2 are LNHDA and SQIVND (reference sequence). The CDR3 length is 11 residues. CDR3 sequence reads: CASSLTDTQYF. The CDR3 DNA is TGTGCCAGTAGTCTCACAGATACGCAGTATTTT.

The chain joins TRBV7-8 to TRBJ2-5; TRBD1 might be the D (6 bases). In germline, CDR1 is SGHVS, CDR2 FQNEAQ. V shed 0 bases and J shed 1 base, with 9 bases lying between them. CDR3 length equals 15 residues. CDR3 region: CASSLAPDSQETQYF. The CDR3 bases are TGTGCCAGCAGCTTAGCGCCGGACAGCCAAGAGACCCAGTACTTC.

V and J are TRBV27 and TRBJ2-3; D is undetermined. Germline lookup yields CDR1 MNHEY and CDR2 SMNVEV (reference sequence). The CDR3 covers 13 residues. The V gene lost 6 bases and the J gene lost 5 bases, with 12 bases spanning the gap. In DNA, the CDR3 is TGTGCCAGCAGCCGAGATATAAGAGATACGCAGTATTTT. It translates to CASSRDIRDTQYF.